Below are 20 T cell receptor beta chains sequenced from a single sample in a study of siplizumab effects on memory and regulatory T cells. Method: immunoSEQ multiplex PCR; TCRdb's copy keeps in-frame clones and lacks some. The data hold around 100,000 clones, with around 93% observed a single time. Sample: non-Treg CD4+ T cells sorted from blood. The receptors shown here come from a human donor in good health.

DNA of the CDR3: TGTGCCAGCAGGTCAGCGGGGGCGCGAAGTACGCAGTATTTT. It codes for CASRSAGARSTQYF. This chain links TRBV7-2 with TRBJ2-3; TRBD2 aligns across 8 bases. With V trimmed by 6 bases and J by 8 bases, 10 bases remained unmatched. Germline V gene data show CDR1 as SGHTA and CDR2 as FQGNSA. This CDR3 contains 14 residues.

The chain recombines TRBV10-2 with TRBJ2-5, with D uncertain. V gave up 6 bases and J gave up 2 bases, with 7 bases separating them. CDR3 length: 12 amino acids. Germline CDR1 WSHSY, CDR2 SAAADI. In DNA form, the CDR3 reads TGCGCCAGCAGAGGACCTCAAGAGACCCAGTACTTC. Its protein is CASRGPQETQYF.

The chain recombines TRBV10-1 with TRBJ1-5; D ambiguous. CDR1 WNHNN and CDR2 SYGVQD come from the germline V gene (reference sequence). Trimming left V 1 base short and J 5 bases short, with 6 bases between. There are 13 residues in the CDR3. The CDR3 bases are TGCGCCAGCAGTGAGTTCCGGGATCAGCCCCAGCATTTT. Translation: CASSEFRDQPQHF.

The chain is built from TRBV28 and TRBJ2-5; 7 bases line up with TRBD1. There are 14 residues in the CDR3. CDR1 is MDHEN and CDR2 is SYDVKM in the germline V gene. The V and J ends lost 2 bases and 5 bases, in that order; junction bases with no gene match: 5. CDR3 in DNA: TGTGCCAGCAGTTTAGGGACAGCCGGGGAGACCCAGTACTTC. It translates to CASSLGTAGETQYF.

V gene TRBV5-8 combines with J gene TRBJ1-1; no firm D call. This CDR3 has 13 amino acids. Germline CDR1 SGHTS, CDR2 YDEGEE. Trimming removed 7 bases at V and 1 base at J, with 11 bases between. The CDR3 DNA reads TGTGCCAGCCCATATGGTCGGAACACTGAAGCTTTCTTT. This encodes CASPYGRNTEAFF.

The chain links TRBV15 to TRBJ2-1; D ambiguous. CDR1 and CDR2 from the germline V gene are LNHNV and YYDKDF (reference sequence). The length of the CDR3 is 12 residues. V was clipped by 6 bases and J by 4 bases, with 7 bases between them. In nucleotides, the CDR3 is TGTGCCACCAGTGTGGGGTACAATGAGCAGTTCTTC. The encoded protein is CATSVGYNEQFF. Variable domain in full (rest from reference TRBV15 and TRBJ2-1): DAMVIQNPRYQVTQFGKPVTLSCSQTLNHNVMYWYQQKSSQAPKLLFHYYDKDFNNEADTPDNFQSRRPNTSFCFLDIRSPGLGDTAMYLCATSVGYNEQFFGPGTRLTVL.

The genes are TRBV2 and TRBJ2-5; D uncertain. V lost 6 bases, J lost 4 bases, and 9 bases lay in between. This CDR3 contains 12 residues. Germline CDR1 reads SNHLY; CDR2 reads FYNNEI. This chain's CDR3 is CASRQTGETQYF. CDR3 nucleotide sequence: TGTGCCAGCAGACAAACGGGAGAGACCCAGTACTTC.

J is TRBJ1-2 and V is TRBV5-1; TRBD1 agrees at 12 bases. J lost 3 bases, V lost 1 base, and 16 bases had no gene match. This CDR3 has 20 residues. Germline CDR1 is SGHRS and CDR2 is YFSETQ. The CDR3 loop reads CASSLRDAPGQGALDYGYTF. The CDR3 nucleotides are TGCGCCAGCAGCTTGAGGGATGCCCCGGGACAGGGGGCATTGGACTATGGCTACACCTTC.

The J gene is TRBJ2-7, the V gene TRBV7-9; D remains unclear. Germline-derived CDR1 and CDR2 are SEHNR and FQNEAQ (reference sequence). V lost 3 bases and J lost 2, with 20 bases in between. CDR3 size: 17 residues. DNA for the CDR3: TGTGCCAGCAGCTTTAGGCAAGTCGGCCTGGACCCCTACGAGCAGTACTTC. It specifies CASSFRQVGLDPYEQYF. Combining the CDR3 with reference TRBV7-9 and TRBJ2-7 gives the whole variable domain DTGVSQNPRHKITKRGQNVTFRCDPISEHNRLYWYRQTLGQGPEFLTYFQNEAQLEKSRLLSDRFSAERPKGSFSTLEIQRTEQGDSAMYLCASSFRQVGLDPYEQYFGPGTRLTVT.

The rearrangement links TRBV10-3 to TRBJ2-4; D might be TRBD2 (6 bases). Trimming cost V 1 base and J 0 bases, with 10 bases left between them. The CDR3 loop spans 16 amino acids. Germline CDR1 ENHRY, CDR2 SYGVKD. CDR3 nucleotide sequence: TGTGCCATCAGTGAGTTTAGCGGCCTAGCCAAAAACATTCAGTACTTC. Translated: CAISEFSGLAKNIQYF.

CDR3 protein: CAISGGSSYNEQFF. As DNA, the CDR3 is TGTGCCATCTCCGGCGGTAGCTCCTACAATGAGCAGTTCTTC. This chain connects TRBV10-3 to TRBJ2-1; D not certain. Looked up from germline, CDR1 is ENHRY and CDR2 is SYGVKD. There are 14 residues in the CDR3. V was pared by 8 bases and J by 0 bases, with 11 bases between.

The chain combines TRBV28 with TRBJ1-1; 9 bases align to TRBD1. Germline values: CDR1 MDHEN, CDR2 SYDVKM. The CDR3 runs 15 residues. The junction had 9 bases not matched to a gene; V was cut back by 5 bases and J by 5 bases. Here the CDR3 reads CASSGTGFPWTEAFF. The CDR3 nucleotides are TGTGCCAGCAGTGGGACAGGGTTCCCTTGGACTGAAGCTTTCTTT.

The V gene is TRBV5-6, the J gene TRBJ2-5; TRBD2 aligns across 10 bases. The germline gives CDR1 SGHDT, CDR2 YYEEEE. Trimming at V came to 0 bases and at J to 1 base, leaving 3 bases not matched to a gene. The CDR3 length is 16 residues. The CDR3 region has the DNA TGTGCCAGCAGCTTGGTTACTAGCGGGATCCAAGAGACCCAGTACTTC. Its translation: CASSLVTSGIQETQYF.

The chain joins TRBV30 to TRBJ2-3; TRBD2 might be the D (5 bases). Germline V gene lookup returns CDR1 GTSNPN and CDR2 SVGIG (reference sequence). The CDR3 is made up of 14 amino acids. V was clipped by 4 bases and J by 4 bases, with 15 bases between them. CDR3 sequence: CAWNRGPSADTQYF. CDR3 nucleotides: TGTGCCTGGAATCGCGGGCCCAGCGCAGATACGCAGTATTTT.

The V gene is TRBV11-2, the J gene TRBJ2-7, with a possible D match to TRBD2 (5 bases). V lost 0 bases and J 6 bases, leaving 12 bases between the germline ends. The CDR3 is 14 residues long. Germline CDR1 reads SGHAT; CDR2 reads FQNNGV. CDR3 coding DNA: TGTGCCAGCAGCTTAGATTTCGGGGTAGCCGAGCAGTACTTC. It codes for CASSLDFGVAEQYF.

The chain joins TRBV9 to TRBJ2-7; 7 nucleotides agree with TRBD2. Trimming at V came to 3 bases and at J to 3 bases, leaving 9 bases not matched to a gene. Germline V gives CDR1 SGDLS, CDR2 YYNGEE. The CDR3 contains 15 residues. CDR3 coding DNA: TGTGCCAGCAGCGGCCGGGACGGCGGGGGCTACGAGCAGTACTTC. Protein sequence: CASSGRDGGGYEQYF.

The chain is built from TRBV18 and TRBJ1-5; the match to TRBD1 covers 8 bases. Germline loops: CDR1 KGHSH, CDR2 LQKENI. V dropped 2 bases and J dropped 5; count of bases not matched to a gene: 8. This CDR3 region has 16 residues. CDR3 nucleotides: TGTGCCAGCTCACCATCACAGGGGGATCGGTATCAGCCCCAGCATTTT. Protein product: CASSPSQGDRYQPQHF.

This chain connects TRBV18 to TRBJ2-7; D uncertain. Germline CDR1 and CDR2: KGHSH and LQKENI. Trimming pared 3 bases from V and 3 bases from J, leaving 12 bases between. CDR3 length equals 14 residues. The CDR3 loop is CASSPSSENYEQYF. The DNA of the CDR3 is TGTGCCAGCTCACCCTCAAGCGAAAACTACGAGCAGTACTTC.

CDR3 region: CASSQVVGEQEDAFF. The CDR3 bases are TGTGCCAGCAGCCAAGTGGTAGGTGAACAGGAAGACGCTTTCTTT. The V call is TRBV4-2, the J call TRBJ1-1, with D possibly TRBD1 on 5 matching bases. The ends were cut back, 1 base at V and 11 bases at J, with 20 bases in the middle. Germline CDR1 LGHNA, CDR2 YNFKEQ. The CDR3 totals 15 residues.

V usage is TRBV19 and J usage is TRBJ1-5, with TRBD1 identical over 9 bases. CDR3 length: 15 amino acids. The J segment lost 3 bases and the V segment lost 6 bases, leaving 6 bases of the junction unmatched. The germline gives CDR1 LNHDA, CDR2 SQIVND (reference sequence). CDR3 region: CASRMGQGHNQPQHF. DNA for the CDR3: TGTGCCAGTAGGATGGGACAGGGACACAATCAGCCCCAGCATTTT.